The 13 T cell receptor beta chains below were found in one sample sequenced in a study of control samples from healthy donors and cancer patients (TCRdb year 2020). Libraries were made using the immunoSEQ multiplex PCR assay. The table comes from immuneACCESS by way of TCRdb, which keeps in-frame sequences with V and J called. Part of the clones is missing from these tables; in studies checked, under half for an unresolved V gene and the rest for unknown reasons. The sample table shows about 180,000 clones, and more than 80% are seen once. Approximately 1.4% of the sample comes from the top ten. The sequencing sample was made of blood. These receptors were obtained from a man younger than 45 in good health.

The CDR3 nucleotides are TGTGCCAGCAGCAAAGGCGATACTAGCGGGGGCGAAGAGACCCAGTACTTC. Its protein is CASSKGDTSGGEETQYF. The chain combines TRBV21-1 with TRBJ2-5; TRBD2, the table's D call, lacks a check against the DNA. TRBV21-1 is noted as a pseudogene. This CDR3 is built from 17 residues.

The chain carries TRBV30 and TRBJ1-2; D is ambiguous. Germline loops: CDR1 GTSNPN, CDR2 SVGIG (reference sequence). V was shortened by 8 bases and J by 8 bases, with 6 bases between the two germline ends. CDR3 length: 8 residues. In DNA, the CDR3 is TGTGCCCTCGAGGGCTACACCTTC. It is translated as CALEGYTF.

The gene calls are TRBV6-6 and TRBJ1-2; possible D gene TRBD1, 5 bases. The germline CDR1 and CDR2 sequences are MNHNY and SVGAGI (reference sequence). The CDR3 loop spans 14 amino acids. Trimming shortened V by 7 bases and J by 4 bases, and 16 bases separated the two germline ends. For the CDR3, the DNA is TGTGCCAGCATTCCTAAAGGGGCAGTCTATGGCTACACCTTC. It yields the protein CASIPKGAVYGYTF.

This chain joins TRBV15 and TRBJ2-1; D might be TRBD1 (6 bases). This CDR3 has 16 residues. CDR1 and CDR2 from the germline V gene are LNHNV and YYDKDF (reference sequence). V lost 8 bases and J lost 3, with 20 bases in between. The chain's CDR3 is CATRPTGEPFYNEQFF. CDR3 sequence (DNA): TGTGCCACCCGACCGACAGGTGAACCGTTCTACAATGAGCAGTTCTTC.

The rearrangement uses TRBV24-1 and TRBJ1-5; D not certain. The CDR3 is 14 residues long. Per the germline V gene, CDR1 is KGHDR and CDR2 is SFDVKD. V lost 5 bases to trimming and J lost 3 bases, with 10 bases between them. CDR3 sequence reads: CATSGWGSNQPQHF. The CDR3 DNA sequence: TGTGCCACCAGTGGTTGGGGATCCAATCAGCCCCAGCATTTT.

V is TRBV7-2 and J is TRBJ1-5; 9 bases align to TRBD1. The CDR3 has 15 residues. With V trimmed by 4 bases and J by 3 bases, 4 bases remained unmatched. CDR1 and CDR2 from the germline V gene are SGHTA and FQGNSA. The CDR3 loop is CASSSGQGSNQPQHF. The CDR3 DNA follows: TGTGCCAGCAGCTCGGGACAGGGCTCCAATCAGCCCCAGCATTTT. Full variable domain (remainder filled in from reference TRBV7-2 and TRBJ1-5): GAGVSQSPSNKVTEKGKDVELRCDPISGHTALYWYRQSLGQGLEFLIYFQGNSAPDKSGLPSDRFSAERTGGSVSTLTIQRTQQEDSAVYLCASSSGQGSNQPQHFGDGTRLSIL.

The V and J genes are TRBV27 and TRBJ1-2; D might be TRBD1 (6 bases). Germline V gives CDR1 MNHEY, CDR2 SMNVEV (reference sequence). Trimming cost V 2 bases and J 2 bases, with 15 bases left between them. The CDR3 length is 16 residues. Here the CDR3 DNA reads TGTGCCAGCAGTTTACTCCCCTTAACAGGGAACTATGGCTACACCTTC. It translates to CASSLLPLTGNYGYTF.

The CDR3 bases are TGTGCCAGCTCACCACAAGGCAGCCTGAACACTGAAGCTTTCTTT. Translated: CASSPQGSLNTEAFF. J is TRBJ1-1 and V is TRBV18; D is unresolved. The V end lost 1 base, the J end lost 0 bases, and 9 bases lay between the germline ends. From germline, CDR1 is KGHSH and CDR2 LQKENI. This CDR3 is 15 amino acids long.

The V gene is TRBV2, the J gene TRBJ1-1; possibly TRBD1 for D (5 bases). The CDR3 runs 16 residues. The germline gives CDR1 SNHLY, CDR2 FYNNEI. Trimming took off 2 bases at V and 0 bases at J, with 13 bases between the two ends. CDR3 protein: CASSELGPSMNTEAFF. The CDR3 nucleotides are TGTGCCAGCAGTGAACTGGGACCATCCATGAACACTGAAGCTTTCTTT.

The gene calls are TRBV29-1 and TRBJ2-7; 8 nucleotides match TRBD1. Looked up from germline, CDR1 is SQVTM and CDR2 is ANQGSEA. After removal of 6 bases from V and 4 bases from J, the junction contained 5 bases not matched to a gene. The CDR3 has 12 amino acids. The CDR3 DNA reads as TGCAGCGTCCGGCGACAGGGGTACGAGCAGTACTTC. Amino acids: CSVRRQGYEQYF.

This clone was picked up one time. V gene TRBV10-1 combines with J gene TRBJ2-1; D ambiguous. The CDR3 is made up of 13 amino acids. Germline V CDR1 and CDR2: WNHNN, SYGVQD (reference sequence). V lost 0 bases to trimming and J lost 9 bases, with 9 bases between them. In nucleotides, the CDR3 is TGCGCCAGCAGTGAGTCCGGGCTAGGTGAGCAGTTCTTC. Its translation: CASSESGLGEQFF.

The J gene is TRBJ2-7, the V gene TRBV28; D may be TRBD2 (6 bases). The V gene's germline CDR1 is MDHEN and CDR2 SYDVKM. V was pared by 5 bases and J by 2 bases, with 16 bases between. CDR3 length: 15 residues. CDR3 in amino acids: CASSPPASAPYEQYF. CDR3 sequence (DNA): TGTGCCAGCAGTCCCCCCGCTAGCGCACCCTACGAGCAGTACTTC.

On this clone: Other nucleotide sequences in the sample specify the same CDR3. The chain recombines TRBV30 with TRBJ2-7; D not resolved. The CDR3 spans 12 residues. Trimming left V 3 bases short and J 3 bases short, with 9 bases between. Germline V gene sequence: CDR1 GTSNPN, CDR2 SVGIG (reference sequence). This chain's CDR3 is CAWSGQVYEQYF. The CDR3 bases are TGTGCCTGGAGCGGGCAGGTCTACGAGCAGTACTTC.